These 22 T cell receptor beta chains were all obtained from the same sample, sequenced in a study of blood T cell repertoires in COVID-19. Only in-frame clones appear in the TCRdb table, and some are missing; sequencing was by immunoSEQ multiplex PCR. This sample yields about 400,000 clones, of which approximately 85% are seen a single time; 2% to 2.5% belongs to the top ten. Sequences were obtained from PBMCs or T cells enriched from blood (not recorded which). These receptors were collected from a woman aged 40 to 50 with acute COVID-19.

This chain links TRBV5-4 with TRBJ2-7; D remains ambiguous. V was shortened by 0 bases and J by 0 bases, with 7 bases between the two germline ends. Germline values: CDR1 SGHNT, CDR2 YYREEE (reference sequence). The CDR3 totals 14 residues. The CDR3 loop reads CASSLDSSSYEQYF. The CDR3 DNA reads TGTGCCAGCAGCTTGGATTCTAGCTCCTACGAGCAGTACTTC.

The chain is built from TRBV30 and TRBJ1-1; no firm D call. The CDR3 loop spans 13 amino acids. CDR1 is GTSNPN, CDR2 SVGIG, per germline (reference sequence). The V end lost 0 bases, the J end lost 1 base, and 6 bases lay between the germline ends. CDR3 amino acids: CAWSVERNTEAFF. CDR3 in DNA: TGTGCCTGGAGTGTGGAGAGGAACACTGAAGCTTTCTTT.

CDR3 residues: CASSLRGGSSYGYTF. CDR3 sequence (DNA): TGTGCCAGCAGTTTACGGGGGGGCTCTAGCTATGGCTACACCTTC. This rearrangement joins TRBV27 to TRBJ1-2, with a tentative D call TRBD1 (6 bases). Between the trimmed V and J ends, which lost 2 bases and 4 bases, there was a span of 14 bases. Germline CDR1 is MNHEY and CDR2 is SMNVEV (reference sequence). The CDR3 has 15 amino acids.

This clone has a count of ten or more. The V call is TRBV21-1, the J call TRBJ1-5; TRBD1 is the table's D call, not checked against the DNA. TRBV21-1 is a pseudogene. CDR3 length equals 16 residues. The CDR3 protein is CASNPWTGRGNQPQHF. CDR3 sequence (DNA): TGTGCCAGCAACCCTTGGACAGGGCGAGGCAATCAGCCCCAGCATTTT.

V is TRBV6-5 and J is TRBJ2-7; 7 nucleotides line up with TRBD1. CDR3 length: 15 amino acids. With V trimmed by 0 bases and J by 7 bases, 9 bases remained unmatched. Germline V gives CDR1 MNHEY, CDR2 SVGAGI. DNA for the CDR3: TGTGCCAGCAGTTACTCAGGGGGCGATATTAGTGAGCAGTACTTC. This codes for CASSYSGGDISEQYF.

The rearrangement uses TRBV28 and TRBJ1-2; TRBD1 agrees at 9 bases. The germline gives CDR1 MDHEN, CDR2 SYDVKM. The CDR3 extends over 15 amino acids. J lost 7 bases, V lost 6 bases, and 12 bases had no gene match. The chain's CDR3 is CASRTRDRVSSGYTF. CDR3 nucleotides: TGTGCCAGCAGGACCCGGGACAGGGTTTCCTCTGGCTACACCTTC.

This chain joins TRBV5-1 and TRBJ1-1, with D hard to call. The V end lost 4 bases, the J end lost 5 bases, and 12 bases lay between the germline ends. Germline assignment: CDR1 SGHRS and CDR2 YFSETQ. The length of the CDR3 is 13 residues. The CDR3 DNA reads TGCGCCAGCAGCCCTTTCACAGTGACTGAAGCTTTCTTT. Translating gives CASSPFTVTEAFF. The full variable domain, completed using reference TRBV5-1 and TRBJ1-1, is KAGVTQTPRYLIKTRGQQVTLSCSPISGHRSVSWYQQTPGQGLQFLFEYFSETQRNKGNFPGRFSGRQFSNSRSEMNVSTLELGDSALYLCASSPFTVTEAFFGQGTRLTVV.

This rearrangement joins TRBV10-3 to TRBJ1-5; 8 bases are a match to TRBD1. The CDR3 spans 14 residues. The trim removed 10 bases at V and 2 bases at J, leaving 7 bases unmatched. CDR1 and CDR2 from the germline V gene are ENHRY and SYGVKD. The CDR3 coding sequence is TGTGCCACCCAGGACAGGGTAGGCAATCAGCCCCAGCATTTT. It encodes CATQDRVGNQPQHF.

Here the CDR3 DNA reads TGTGCCAGTAGTAACGTAGGACTCACAGGGGAAGCTTTCTTT. This sequence encodes CASSNVGLTGEAFF. The J gene is TRBJ1-1, the V gene TRBV19; possibly TRBD1 for D (6 bases). This CDR3 has 14 residues. V was cut by 4 bases and J by 8 bases, with 17 bases left in between. Per germline, CDR1 LNHDA and CDR2 SQIVND (reference sequence). Looking up the rest from reference TRBV19 and TRBJ1-1 gives the full variable domain: DGGITQSPKYLFRKEGQNVTLSCEQNLNHDAMYWYRQDPGQGLRLIYYSQIVNDFQKGDIAEGYSVSREKKESFPLTVTSAQKNPTAFYLCASSNVGLTGEAFFGQGTRLTVV.

The chain uses TRBV6-2 or TRBV6-3 and TRBJ2-3; TRBD2 matches 12 bases. V shed 0 bases, J shed 3 bases, and the junction held 10 bases outside the gene matches. CDR3 size: 19 residues. Germline V gene sequence: CDR1 MNHEY, CDR2 SVGEGT. The CDR3 loop is CASSYSTGLAGGPTDTQYF. In DNA, the CDR3 is TGTGCCAGCAGTTACTCGACGGGTCTAGCGGGGGGGCCAACAGATACGCAGTATTTT.

The V gene is TRBV7-8, the J gene TRBJ1-6, with 8 bases aligning to TRBD1. The V segment lost 4 bases and the J segment 5 bases; nucleotides outside the gene matches: 16. Germline CDR1 reads SGHVS; CDR2 reads FQNEAQ. This CDR3 comprises 19 residues. The CDR3 here is CASSSNYRQGSNDNSPLHF. In DNA form, the CDR3 reads TGTGCCAGCAGCTCCAATTACAGACAGGGGAGTAACGATAATTCACCCCTCCACTTT. Drawing the rest from reference TRBV7-8 and TRBJ1-6, the complete variable domain is GAGVSQSPRYKVAKRGQDVALRCDPISGHVSLFWYQQALGQGPEFLTYFQNEAQLDKSGLPSDRFFAERPEGSVSTLKIQRTQQEDSAVYLCASSSNYRQGSNDNSPLHFGNGTRLTVT.

Only a few counts were recorded for this clone. V usage is TRBV7-8 and J usage is TRBJ1-5; D gene unclear. Germline assignment: CDR1 SGHVS and CDR2 FQNEAQ. The V end was cut by 5 bases, the J end by 8 bases, with 13 bases between. The CDR3 contains 13 residues. The CDR3: CASSKLREEPQHF. The CDR3 coding sequence is TGTGCCAGCAGCAAGTTGCGGGAGGAGCCCCAGCATTTT.

This chain uses TRBV24-1 with TRBJ2-3, with TRBD2 matching over 10 bases. With 1 base clipped from V and 2 bases from J, the junction kept 8 bases outside the gene matches. CDR3 length equals 18 residues. Germline CDR1 reads KGHDR; CDR2 reads SFDVKD. CDR3 in amino acids: CATSDFPRTSGSTDTQYF. The CDR3 DNA reads as TGTGCCACCAGTGATTTTCCTCGGACTAGCGGTTCCACAGATACGCAGTATTTT.

The chain joins TRBV30 to TRBJ2-7; the match to TRBD2 covers 7 bases. Germline V gene data show CDR1 as GTSNPN and CDR2 as SVGIG (reference sequence). This CDR3 has 12 amino acids. J lost 7 bases, V lost 0 bases, and 3 bases had no gene match. The CDR3 region is CAWSVVGGEQYF. The CDR3 DNA follows: TGTGCCTGGAGTGTAGTCGGGGGGGAGCAGTACTTC.

The V call is TRBV7-2, the J call TRBJ1-1; D unclear. Germline V gene sequence: CDR1 SGHTA, CDR2 FQGNSA. This CDR3 region has 13 residues. V lost 5 bases to trimming and J lost 0 bases, with 7 bases between them. CDR3 sequence reads: CASSRGMNTEAFF. For the CDR3, the DNA is TGTGCCAGCAGCAGAGGGATGAACACTGAAGCTTTCTTT.

To note about this clone: This sample includes further DNA sequences coding for the same CDR3. The chain is built from TRBV19 and TRBJ1-5; D may be TRBD1 (6 bases). Germline V gives CDR1 LNHDA, CDR2 SQIVND (reference sequence). V was shortened by 1 base and J by 2 bases, with 9 bases between the two germline ends. The CDR3 consists of 15 residues. CDR3 residues: CASSIGAGGNQPQHF. The CDR3 DNA reads TGTGCCAGTAGTATAGGGGCAGGGGGCAATCAGCCCCAGCATTTT.

The chain employs TRBV5-6 and TRBJ1-1, with 9 bases lining up with TRBD1. The CDR3 runs to 15 residues. The trim removed 5 bases at V and 2 bases at J, leaving 7 bases unmatched. The germline gives CDR1 SGHDT, CDR2 YYEEEE. The CDR3 protein is CASSYPGQGNTEAFF. The CDR3 DNA reads as TGTGCCAGCAGTTACCCGGGACAGGGCAACACTGAAGCTTTCTTT.

This chain uses TRBV3-1 (or the pseudogene TRBV3-2) with TRBJ2-3, with TRBD1 matching over 11 bases. Germline V CDR1 and CDR2: LGHDT, YNNKEL (reference sequence). The CDR3 is 15 residues long. Germline trimming cut 5 bases from V and 4 bases from J; bases unmatched to any gene: 5. Here the CDR3 reads CASSGRDRGADTQYF. CDR3 DNA sequence: TGTGCCAGCAGCGGCCGGGACAGGGGGGCAGATACGCAGTATTTT.

The chain links TRBV2 to TRBJ1-6; a weak D match, TRBD1 (6 bases). From germline, CDR1 is SNHLY and CDR2 FYNNEI. The V end lost 5 bases, the J end lost 10 bases, and 15 bases lay between the germline ends. The CDR3 totals 14 residues. The DNA for the CDR3 is TGTGCCAGCAGTCTCGGGACAAGGGTATCACCCCTCCACTTT. Amino acids: CASSLGTRVSPLHF. The full variable domain, with the rest looked up from reference TRBV2 and TRBJ1-6, is EPEVTQTPSHQVTQMGQEVILRCVPISNHLYFYWYRQILGQKVEFLVSFYNNEISEKSEIFDDQFSVERPDGSNFTLKIRSTKLEDSAMYFCASSLGTRVSPLHFGNGTRLTVT.

This chain uses TRBV18 with TRBJ1-2; perhaps TRBD1 as D (6 bases). This CDR3 is 14 amino acids long. V dropped 2 bases and J dropped 8 bases, with 15 bases sitting between them. Germline values: CDR1 KGHSH, CDR2 LQKENI. CDR3 DNA sequence: TGTGCCAGCTCACCAGCAGGGGTACTAGGAGGCTACACCTTC. Translation gives CASSPAGVLGGYTF.

This chain connects TRBV5-5 to TRBJ2-7, with 10 bases that match TRBD1. The CDR3 is made up of 14 amino acids. V was clipped by 3 bases and J by 5 bases; unmatched bases: 5. CDR1 is SGHKS and CDR2 is YYEKEE in the germline V gene (reference sequence). The CDR3 DNA reads TGTGCCAGCAGCTGGACAGGGGGTCACGACGAGCAGTACTTC. The encoded protein is CASSWTGGHDEQYF.

On this clone itself: A read error may account for a junction end that differs from germline. The V call is TRBV12-3 or TRBV12-4, the J call TRBJ1-3; D may be TRBD1 (5 bases). This CDR3 is 13 amino acids long. The CDR3 nucleotides read TGTGCCGGCAGGGAGCTTGCTGGAAACACCATATATTTT. Translation gives CAGRELAGNTIYF.